The present T cell receptor (beta chain) was sequenced within a study of T cells in localized non-small cell lung cancer. Study-wide results and caveats: Adjacent uninvolved lung tissue had the highest T cell clonality, exceeding tumor.

The method was immunoSEQ multiplex PCR; TCRdb's version includes in-frame clones alone and lacks a portion of them. The table has some 25,000 clones, 92% seen once. In regard to this clone: Its antigen is unidentified.

V lost 3 bases and J lost 7, with 16 bases in between. Germline V gene sequence: CDR1 SGHKS, CDR2 YYEKEE (reference sequence). The length of the CDR3 is 15 residues. This receptor was taken from a woman aged 40 to 75 with stage I lung adenocarcinoma. The J gene is TRBJ1-4, the V gene TRBV5-5; a weak D match, TRBD1 (6 bases). The sample consisted of peripheral blood, taken before any cancer treatment. This chain's CDR3 is CASSSPGTGPEKLFF. CDR3 nucleotide sequence: TGTGCCAGCAGCTCCCCAGGAACAGGGCCTGAAAAACTGTTTTTT.